One and the same sample provided the 14 T cell receptor beta chains below, sequenced in a study of naive and memory T cell subsets. Two oligonucleotides, mixed equimolar, formed the beta constant-region primer covering TRBC1 and TRBC2. Four rounds of PCR amplified the ligated cDNA using nested alpha and beta constant-region primers plus SP2. MiXCR was run by TCRdb on the UMI-ligation and nested PCR reads, yielding one entry per CDR3 protein. Altogether around 160,000 distinct CDR3 sequences are present, 22% being singletons, with the ten largest covering around 0.11%. Study conclusions and caveats: A few larger clonotypes appeared in naive repertoires, especially CD8, possibly memory cells re-expressing CD45RA.

Which antigens these TCRs recognize remains unknown. Sequenced: naive CD4+ T cells from blood. Receptor source: a human donor in good health.

V gene TRBV28 combines with J gene TRBJ2-7, with a weak D call TRBD1 (6 bases). Germline values: CDR1 MDHEN, CDR2 SYDVKM. The CDR3 runs to 15 residues. Trimming stripped 2 bases from V and 8 bases from J, with 19 bases between. The CDR3 region is CASSLVGGFATKQYF. The CDR3 bases are TGTGCCAGCAGTTTAGTAGGGGGATTCGCTACGAAGCAGTACTTC.

The chain joins TRBV4-1 to TRBJ1-5, with 8 bases aligning to TRBD1. This CDR3 region has 19 residues. V shed 1 base, J shed 2 bases, and the junction held 13 bases outside the gene matches. Germline CDR1 MGHRA, CDR2 YSYEKL. The DNA for the CDR3 is TGCGCCAGCAGCCAAGTATTCGTGGCAGGGGGCGGTGGCAATCAGCCCCAGCATTTT. This sequence encodes CASSQVFVAGGGGNQPQHF.

This rearrangement joins TRBV12-3 or TRBV12-4 to TRBJ2-7; D gene ambiguous. Trimming pared 7 bases from V and 1 base from J, leaving 11 bases between. The length of the CDR3 is 13 residues. CDR3 bases: TGTGCCAGCACCCCCCCCGGATCCTACGAGCAGTACTTC. Its protein product is CASTPPGSYEQYF.

This chain links TRBV6-2 or TRBV6-3 with TRBJ2-1; D ambiguous. The V and J ends lost 5 bases and 12 bases respectively, with 17 bases between them. The germline V gene has CDR1 MNHEY and CDR2 SVGEGT. There are 13 residues in the CDR3. CDR3 in amino acids: CASSRDGPSGQFF. For the CDR3, the DNA is TGTGCCAGCAGTCGAGACGGACCATCCGGGCAGTTCTTC.

The CDR3 is CASSHPTTADRAGGEQYF. The CDR3 nucleotides read TGTGCCAGCAGTCACCCCACAACCGCAGACAGGGCTGGCGGCGAGCAGTACTTC. The V and J genes are TRBV28 and TRBJ2-7; TRBD1 agrees at 7 bases. The CDR3 loop spans 18 amino acids. V was pared by 5 bases and J by 6 bases, with 22 bases of the junction left unmatched. CDR1 and CDR2 (germline): MDHEN, SYDVKM.

This clonotype was detected many times. The chain combines TRBV20-1 with TRBJ2-7; TRBD2 might be the D (6 bases). The V gene's germline CDR1 is DFQATT and CDR2 SNEGSKA (reference sequence). This CDR3 is 14 amino acids long. Trimming removed 6 bases at V and 2 bases at J, with 17 bases between. The CDR3 DNA is TGCAGTGCCAGAATTGGTGGGAGGCCCTACGAGCAGTACTTC. This translates into CSARIGGRPYEQYF.

This clonotype came up many times. The chain couples TRBV3-1 to TRBJ2-5, with 7 bases fitting TRBD1. The CDR3 is 11 residues long. Germline V gives CDR1 LGHDT, CDR2 YNNKEL (reference sequence). V shed 3 bases and J 12 bases; nucleotides not matched to a gene: 4. The CDR3 here is CASSQGDRKYF. The CDR3 DNA reads as TGTGCCAGCAGCCAGGGGGACAGAAAGTACTTC.

The V and J genes are TRBV20-1 and TRBJ2-1; 10 positions agree with TRBD2. Germline V gene data show CDR1 as DFQATT and CDR2 as SNEGSKA (reference sequence). With 6 bases clipped from V and 8 bases from J, the junction kept 22 bases outside the gene matches. CDR3 length: 18 amino acids. CDR3 loop: CSATFSGLAGDVLYEQFF. As DNA, the CDR3 is TGCAGTGCGACTTTTTCCGGGCTAGCGGGAGACGTCCTCTATGAGCAGTTCTTC.

The V call is TRBV29-1, the J call TRBJ1-1; no reliable D call. V was clipped by 3 bases and J by 1 base, with 9 bases between them. The CDR3 contains 13 residues. Germline CDR1 SQVTM, CDR2 ANQGSEA. This chain's CDR3 is CSVERTENTEAFF. The CDR3 DNA reads TGCAGCGTTGAGCGGACCGAGAACACTGAAGCTTTCTTT.

Notes on this clonotype: A read error is possible here, since a much larger clone lies one base away. The chain is built from TRBV20-1 and TRBJ2-7, with 12 bases that match TRBD2. The CDR3 is 15 amino acids. The junction had 7 bases not matched to a gene; V was cut back by 1 base and J by 6 bases. Germline V gene lookup returns CDR1 DFQATT and CDR2 SNEGSKA (reference sequence). The CDR3 DNA is TGCAGTGCTAGAGTTCGGACTAGCGGGATCAGCGAGCAGTACTTC. Translating it yields CSARVRTSGISEQYF.

This clonotype has just a few counts. The rearrangement joins TRBV12-3 or TRBV12-4 to TRBJ2-1; the match to TRBD2 covers 11 bases. With 2 bases clipped from V and 7 bases from J, the junction kept 7 bases outside the gene matches. This CDR3 is 16 amino acids long. CDR3 nucleotides: TGTGCCAGCAGTTTATTTAGCGGGAGGGCCTTAAATGAGCAGTTCTTC. This translates into CASSLFSGRALNEQFF.

The chain has TRBV5-1 and TRBJ2-5; 9 nucleotides align to TRBD2. V lost 3 bases and J lost 5; bases outside the gene matches: 8. The germline V gene has CDR1 SGHRS and CDR2 YFSETQ. The CDR3 runs to 15 residues. The CDR3 loop is CASSSNAGGVETQYF. CDR3 nucleotide sequence: TGCGCCAGCAGCTCCAATGCGGGAGGGGTGGAGACCCAGTACTTC.

This clonotype was counted only a few times. The rearrangement uses TRBV20-1 and TRBJ1-1, with D uncertain. The length of the CDR3 is 12 residues. V lost 1 base and J 0 bases, leaving 3 bases between the germline ends. The germline CDR1 and CDR2 sequences are DFQATT and SNEGSKA (reference sequence). This CDR3 is CSARGMNTEAFF. CDR3 DNA: TGCAGTGCTAGAGGGATGAACACTGAAGCTTTCTTT.

In this sample, this clonotype turned up a few times. The chain uses TRBV24-1 and TRBJ2-2, with 8 bases identical to TRBD2. CDR3 length equals 15 residues. The V and J ends lost 7 bases and 10 bases, in that order; junction bases with no gene match: 13. Germline CDR1 reads KGHDR; CDR2 reads SFDVKD. Here the CDR3 reads CATSEAGAGGEELFF. In DNA form, the CDR3 reads TGTGCCACCAGCGAAGCGGGAGCTGGGGGGGAGGAGCTGTTTTTT.